This paragraph reports one TCR beta chain. Its antigen is not identified. This entry belongs to a study of a mutant IDH1 vaccine in newly diagnosed glioma. Study information: Eight vaccine injections were given to patients in weeks 1, 3, 5, 7, 11, 15, 19 and 23. Vaccination began 4-6 weeks post radiotherapy alone, or with temozolomide cycles. Beforehand, treatment had been radiotherapy, temozolomide, or both; the majority received both. Study observations and caveats: Variations in leading peripheral T cell clonotypes appeared to have no connection with pseudoprogression.

CDR3 length: 14 residues. The germline V gene has CDR1 MDHEN and CDR2 SYDVKM. V was clipped by 3 bases and J by 3 bases, with 9 bases between them. TCRdb's table, derived via immunoSEQ multiplex PCR, lists solely in-frame clones and lacks some. There are some 60,000 clones in the sample; 70% to 85% occur only once, and around 3.5% lies in the top ten. This sample's time point: week 11, during vaccination. With topical imiquimod, each dose of the vaccine consisted of 300 ug of mutant IDH1 20-mer peptide. Specimen: PBMCs, collected from a glioma patient whose treatment included an IDH1 peptide vaccine. This sequence joins TRBV28 and TRBJ1-3, with D tentatively TRBD1 (5 bases). This clonotype was sampled from a man younger than 40 with glioma. The CDR3 nucleotides read TGTGCCAGCAGTTTGGGGCGACTTGGAAACACCATATATTTT. This encodes CASSLGRLGNTIYF.